The subject of this entry is one TCR beta chain. Its matching antigen is unknown. The data belong to a study of response to subunit inactivated influenza vaccine. General study results and limits: Authors proposed each seasonal influenza vaccination draws in few new T cells.

The V and J ends lost 3 bases and 5 bases respectively, with 16 bases between them. Germline CDR1 MNHEY, CDR2 SMNVEV (reference sequence). This CDR3 has 15 residues. MiXCR, applied by TCRdb to the RT-PCR reads, yields one record per CDR3 protein. There are 550,000 to 800,000 distinct CDR3 sequences in the sample; about 15% occur only once, and 6.5% to 8.5% lies in the top ten. The clonotype was recovered from a man aged 50-60 years who received an inactivated influenza vaccine. The sequenced sample was PBMCs from blood, obtained 14 days before vaccination. V gene TRBV27 combines with J gene TRBJ2-5; D may correspond to TRBD1 or TRBD2 (5 bases each). CDR3 region: CASSFSPGSGETQYF. The CDR3 region has the DNA TGTGCCAGCAGTTTTAGCCCAGGGTCGGGGGAGACCCAGTACTTC.